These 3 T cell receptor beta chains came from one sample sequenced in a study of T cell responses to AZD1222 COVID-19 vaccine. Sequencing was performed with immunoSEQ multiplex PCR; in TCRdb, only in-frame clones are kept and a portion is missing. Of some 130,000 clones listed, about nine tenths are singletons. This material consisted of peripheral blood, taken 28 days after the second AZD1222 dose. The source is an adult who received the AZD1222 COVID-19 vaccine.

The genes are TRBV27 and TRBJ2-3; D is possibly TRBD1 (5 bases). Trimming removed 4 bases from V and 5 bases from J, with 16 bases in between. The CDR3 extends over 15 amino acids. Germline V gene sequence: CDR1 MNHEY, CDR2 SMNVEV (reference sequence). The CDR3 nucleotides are TGTGCCAGCAGTTACGCCCAGGGTACCAGAGATACGCAGTATTTT. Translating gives CASSYAQGTRDTQYF.

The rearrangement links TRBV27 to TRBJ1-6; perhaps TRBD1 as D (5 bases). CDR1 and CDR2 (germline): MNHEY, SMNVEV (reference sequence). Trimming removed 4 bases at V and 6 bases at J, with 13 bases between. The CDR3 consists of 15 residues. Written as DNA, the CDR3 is TGTGCCAGCAGTTCCCCAAGGACACCTAATTCACCCCTCCACTTT. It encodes CASSSPRTPNSPLHF.

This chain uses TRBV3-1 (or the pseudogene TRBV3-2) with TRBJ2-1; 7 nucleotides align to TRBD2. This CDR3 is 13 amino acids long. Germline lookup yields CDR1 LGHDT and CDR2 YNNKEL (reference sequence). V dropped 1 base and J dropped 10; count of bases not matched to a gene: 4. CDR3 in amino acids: CASSQGLAWEQFF. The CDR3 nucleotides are TGTGCCAGCAGCCAAGGACTAGCTTGGGAGCAGTTCTTC.